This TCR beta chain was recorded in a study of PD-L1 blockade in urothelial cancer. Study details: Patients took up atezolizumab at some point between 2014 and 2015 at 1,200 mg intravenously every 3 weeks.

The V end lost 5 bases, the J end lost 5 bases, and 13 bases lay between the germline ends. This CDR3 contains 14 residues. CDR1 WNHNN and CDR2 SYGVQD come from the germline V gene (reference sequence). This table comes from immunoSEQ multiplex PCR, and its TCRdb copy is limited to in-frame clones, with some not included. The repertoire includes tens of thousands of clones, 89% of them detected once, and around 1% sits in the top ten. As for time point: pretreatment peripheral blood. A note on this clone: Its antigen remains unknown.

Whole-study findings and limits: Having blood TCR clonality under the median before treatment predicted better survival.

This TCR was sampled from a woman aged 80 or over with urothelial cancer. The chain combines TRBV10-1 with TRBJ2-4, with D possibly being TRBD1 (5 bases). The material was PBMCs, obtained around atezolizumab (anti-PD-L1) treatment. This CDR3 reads CASSNSDSQNIQYF. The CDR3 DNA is TGCGCCAGCAGTAACAGCGACAGCCAAAACATTCAGTACTTC.